The T cell receptor beta chain under discussion was sequenced for a study of response to subunit inactivated influenza vaccine. This CDR3 has 13 residues. Deletions cut 7 bases from V and 6 bases from J, with 17 bases between. Germline CDR1 is SGHRS and CDR2 is YFSETQ. Each CDR3 protein gets one entry after TCRdb re-called the RT-PCR reads with MiXCR. The sample shows roughly 570,000 distinct CDR3 sequences, less than 15% of them seen only once. Broader study findings: Authors suggested few new T cells are recruited by each seasonal influenza vaccination.

As concerns this clonotype: The antigen remains unidentified.

Sequencing used PBMCs from blood, obtained 11 to 12 days after vaccination. The rearrangement joins TRBV5-1 to TRBJ2-7; a possible D gene is TRBD2 (5 bases). The sequence came from a man in his forties or fifties who received an inactivated influenza vaccine. The CDR3 coding sequence is TGCGCCAGCCGGGTACGGGGAGAGAGCGAGCAGTACTTC. This codes for CASRVRGESEQYF.